Each of the 20 T cell receptor beta chains below was sequenced from the same sample in a study of shared clonotypes between healthy human individuals. Only in-frame clones appear in the TCRdb table, and some are missing; sequencing was by immunoSEQ multiplex PCR. The data show millions of clones, more than 80% seen once. The sequencing input was naive CD4+ T cells sorted from blood. The subset here: CD45RA+ positively selected. The origin of the receptors is a man between 18 and 29 years old in good health.

The chain employs TRBV9 and TRBJ2-2; 15 bases are a match to TRBD2. V lost 6 bases to trimming and J lost 6 bases; unmatched junction nucleotides: 3. This CDR3 has 15 amino acids. The germline V gene has CDR1 SGDLS and CDR2 YYNGEE. The chain's CDR3 is CASNGLAGGPGELFF. For the CDR3, the DNA is TGTGCCAGCAACGGACTAGCGGGAGGGCCCGGGGAGCTGTTTTTT.

The chain recombines TRBV10-3 with TRBJ2-2; D remains ambiguous. This CDR3 contains 14 residues. CDR1 and CDR2 from the germline V gene are ENHRY and SYGVKD. V was pared by 0 bases and J by 6 bases, with 8 bases between. Here the CDR3 DNA reads TGTGCCATCAGTGAGTCTCTAACGGCCGGGGAGCTGTTTTTT. Its translation is CAISESLTAGELFF.

The CDR3 DNA follows: TGTGCCAGCAGCCAAGCCGGGACAGGCTACGAGCAGTACTTC. Residues: CASSQAGTGYEQYF. V gene TRBV11-2 combines with J gene TRBJ2-7; 8 bases are shared with TRBD1. With 5 bases clipped from V and 3 bases from J, the junction kept 6 bases outside the gene matches. Germline-derived CDR1 and CDR2 are SGHAT and FQNNGV. This CDR3 has 14 amino acids.

The rearrangement links TRBV27 to TRBJ1-1; D ambiguous. This CDR3 has 14 residues. Looked up from germline, CDR1 is MNHEY and CDR2 is SMNVEV (reference sequence). V was clipped by 5 bases and J by 1 base, with 11 bases between them. This CDR3 reads CASSPGIPNTEAFF. The CDR3 bases are TGTGCCAGCAGTCCTGGGATTCCGAACACTGAAGCTTTCTTT.

The chain combines TRBV7-9 with TRBJ2-2; D is undetermined. The germline V gene encodes CDR1 SEHNR and CDR2 FQNEAQ (reference sequence). The CDR3 extends over 15 amino acids. Between the trimmed V and J ends, which lost 4 bases and 5 bases, there was a span of 14 bases. CDR3 protein: CASSSLSGVTGELFF. For the CDR3, the DNA is TGTGCCAGCAGCTCTCTTAGTGGCGTAACCGGGGAGCTGTTTTTT.

V gene TRBV5-1 combines with J gene TRBJ2-7; D is uncertain. CDR1 and CDR2 (germline): SGHRS, YFSETQ. The CDR3 runs 14 residues. V was clipped by 0 bases and J by 1 base, with 8 bases between them. Here the CDR3 reads CASSLDPKSYEQYF. Written as DNA, the CDR3 is TGCGCCAGCAGCTTGGACCCGAAGTCCTACGAGCAGTACTTC. The full variable domain, completed using reference TRBV5-1 and TRBJ2-7, is KAGVTQTPRYLIKTRGQQVTLSCSPISGHRSVSWYQQTPGQGLQFLFEYFSETQRNKGNFPGRFSGRQFSNSRSEMNVSTLELGDSALYLCASSLDPKSYEQYFGPGTRLTVT.

The chain carries TRBV19 and TRBJ1-2, with 9 bases fitting TRBD1. Looked up from germline, CDR1 is LNHDA and CDR2 is SQIVND (reference sequence). V trimming: 3 bases; J trimming: 3 bases; junction bases outside the gene matches: 8. The CDR3 runs to 16 residues. CDR3 amino acids: CASSMKRTGDHYGYTF. The CDR3 coding sequence is TGTGCCAGTAGTATGAAACGGACAGGGGACCACTATGGCTACACCTTC.

The rearrangement links TRBV7-3 to TRBJ2-7, with TRBD2 matching over 9 bases. The CDR3 extends over 15 amino acids. Germline V gene sequence: CDR1 SGHTA, CDR2 FQGTGA. V gave up 4 bases and J gave up 6 bases; unmatched junction bases: 10. CDR3 residues: CASSSGTSLPSEQYF. The CDR3 region has the DNA TGTGCCAGCAGCTCCGGGACTAGCCTACCGAGCGAGCAGTACTTC.

This sequence joins TRBV2 and TRBJ1-3, with D possibly being TRBD1 (6 bases). Per the germline V gene, CDR1 is SNHLY and CDR2 is FYNNEI. The CDR3 is 15 amino acids. The germline V and J ends were trimmed by 4 bases and 0 bases, with 10 bases remaining between them. The CDR3 region has the DNA TGTGCCAGCAGTGTTACAGGGAGCTCTGGAAACACCATATATTTT. This codes for CASSVTGSSGNTIYF.

The chain links TRBV19 to TRBJ2-4; TRBD1 matches 10 bases. The CDR3 has 14 residues. With 5 bases clipped from V and 9 bases from J, the junction kept 7 bases outside the gene matches. Germline assignment: CDR1 LNHDA and CDR2 SQIVND (reference sequence). The CDR3 here is CASSVSGQGSIQYF. DNA for the CDR3: TGTGCCAGTAGTGTCTCGGGACAGGGGTCCATTCAGTACTTC. The full variable domain, with the rest looked up from reference TRBV19 and TRBJ2-4, is DGGITQSPKYLFRKEGQNVTLSCEQNLNHDAMYWYRQDPGQGLRLIYYSQIVNDFQKGDIAEGYSVSREKKESFPLTVTSAQKNPTAFYLCASSVSGQGSIQYFGAGTRLSVL.

The chain links TRBV11-2 to TRBJ2-7, with D uncertain. Looked up from germline, CDR1 is SGHAT and CDR2 is FQNNGV. Trimming pared 8 bases from V and 5 bases from J, leaving 13 bases between. CDR3 length equals 12 residues. CDR3 residues: CASARAANEQYF. As DNA, the CDR3 is TGTGCCAGCGCACGGGCCGCTAACGAGCAGTACTTC.

The chain combines TRBV5-1 with TRBJ2-7, with D uncertain. This CDR3 region has 13 residues. V was clipped by 4 bases and J by 6 bases, with 14 bases between them. The germline V gene encodes CDR1 SGHRS and CDR2 YFSETQ. The CDR3 protein is CASSQETASEQYF. DNA of the CDR3: TGCGCCAGCAGCCAGGAAACGGCCTCCGAGCAGTACTTC. The full variable domain, in which reference TRBV5-1 and TRBJ2-7 provide the parts outside the CDR3, is KAGVTQTPRYLIKTRGQQVTLSCSPISGHRSVSWYQQTPGQGLQFLFEYFSETQRNKGNFPGRFSGRQFSNSRSEMNVSTLELGDSALYLCASSQETASEQYFGPGTRLTVT.

The rearrangement uses TRBV5-3 and TRBJ2-1, with D uncertain. TRBV5-3 is filed as an ORF, its function uncertain. CDR3 length: 14 amino acids. Trimming removed 4 bases from V and 1 base from J, with 9 bases in between. The DNA of the CDR3 is TGTGCCAGAAGCACCTCACCATCCTACAATGAGCAGTTCTTC. This codes for CARSTSPSYNEQFF.

V usage is TRBV11-2 and J usage is TRBJ1-1; D is unresolved. V was cut by 5 bases and J by 7 bases, with 8 bases left in between. Per germline, CDR1 SGHAT and CDR2 FQNNGV. This CDR3 has 11 amino acids. The CDR3 is CASSAYGEAFF. In DNA, the CDR3 is TGTGCCAGCAGCGCGTACGGTGAAGCTTTCTTT.

The chain has TRBV4-3 and TRBJ1-1, with a weak D call TRBD1 (5 bases). Trimming cost V 2 bases and J 0 bases, with 10 bases left between them. Germline V gene sequence: CDR1 LGHNA, CDR2 YSLEER. This CDR3 comprises 15 residues. The DNA for the CDR3 is TGCGCCAGCAGCCAACACGACAGACTGAACACTGAAGCTTTCTTT. This sequence encodes CASSQHDRLNTEAFF.

This clone was detected once. CDR3 nucleotide sequence: TGTGCCAGCAGTGAAGTGGCGGGGCTCAATCAGCCCCAGCATTTT. This gives the protein CASSEVAGLNQPQHF. V is TRBV2 and J is TRBJ1-5; D might be TRBD1 (5 bases). Trimming removed 1 base from V and 3 bases from J, with 10 bases in between. Germline V gene lookup returns CDR1 SNHLY and CDR2 FYNNEI. The CDR3 runs to 15 residues.

This sequence joins TRBV5-6 and TRBJ1-3; 9 bases are a match to TRBD1. The germline gives CDR1 SGHDT, CDR2 YYEEEE. Trimming took 3 bases from V and 0 from J; bases not matched to a gene: 7. The length of the CDR3 is 17 residues. CDR3: CASSWGQGFLSGNTIYF. CDR3 DNA sequence: TGTGCCAGCAGCTGGGGACAGGGATTCCTCTCTGGAAACACCATATATTTT. The full variable domain, in which reference TRBV5-6 and TRBJ1-3 provide the parts outside the CDR3, is DAGVTQSPTHLIKTRGQQVTLRCSPKSGHDTVSWYQQALGQGPQFIFQYYEEEERQRGNFPDRFSGHQFPNYSSELNVNALLLGDSALYLCASSWGQGFLSGNTIYFGEGSWLTVV.

The J gene is TRBJ2-1, the V gene TRBV30; 8 bases line up with TRBD2. Germline CDR1 reads GTSNPN; CDR2 reads SVGIG (reference sequence). V was clipped by 0 bases and J by 4 bases; unmatched bases: 8. The CDR3 has 16 residues. CDR3 residues: CAWSVLGTSGYNEQFF. The CDR3 nucleotides read TGTGCCTGGAGTGTATTAGGTACTAGCGGATACAATGAGCAGTTCTTC.

This chain uses TRBV4-1 with TRBJ2-1, with TRBD1 matching over 7 bases. Germline CDR1 MGHRA, CDR2 YSYEKL. This CDR3 comprises 15 residues. V lost 2 bases, J lost 3 bases, and 4 bases stayed unmatched. The chain's CDR3 is CASSQTGTDYNEQFF. The DNA of the CDR3 is TGCGCCAGCAGCCAAACCGGGACAGACTACAATGAGCAGTTCTTC.

V usage is TRBV30 and J usage is TRBJ1-4; TRBD1 is a possible D gene (5 bases). With 6 bases removed from V and 8 bases from J, the gap between germline ends came to 10 bases. The length of the CDR3 is 11 residues. The germline gives CDR1 GTSNPN, CDR2 SVGIG (reference sequence). The CDR3 here is CACRGLEKLFF. Here the CDR3 DNA reads TGTGCCTGCCGGGGCCTGGAAAAACTGTTTTTT. Looking up the rest from reference TRBV30 and TRBJ1-4 gives the full variable domain: SQTIHQWPATLVQPVGSPLSLECTVEGTSNPNLYWYRQAAGRGLQLLFYSVGIGQISSEVPQNLSASRPQDRQFILSSKKLLLSDSGFYLCACRGLEKLFFGSGTQLSVL.